This T cell receptor (beta chain) originates from a study of blood T cell repertoires in COVID-19. Across the study: The origin of the acute and convalescent COVID-19 samples was the United States, Italy and Spain. In each case, the material was cDNA or gDNA derived from T cells, B-cell-depleted T cells, or PBMCs.

The CDR3 has 15 amino acids. Germline V CDR1 and CDR2: WNHNN, SYGVQD (reference sequence). J was trimmed by 3 bases and V by 8 bases; bases with no gene match: 6. As processed by the authors: Reference gene primer amplification in the assay estimated nucleated cell counts. Clones were sequenced by immunoSEQ multiplex PCR, and TCRdb holds only the in-frame ones, with some missing. From that table come the V and J calls and clone size; the DNA was used to work out D and trimming. This sample has roughly 100,000 clones, with 70% to 90% found just once. The chain is built from TRBV10-1 and TRBJ2-2; 10 bases are shared with TRBD1. The sequence came from a man aged 50 to 59 in a cohort sampled during active COVID-19. The sequencing sample was made of peripheral blood. The DNA for the CDR3 is TGCGCCAGCTCCCGACAGGGGGCAGACACCGGGGAGCTGTTTTTT. Its protein is CASSRQGADTGELFF.